This TCR beta chain appears in the sequencing data of a study of cytomegalovirus exposure and HLA in healthy donors. Deletions cut 4 bases from V and 1 base from J, with 11 bases between. Germline V gives CDR1 MGHRA, CDR2 YSYEKL. This CDR3 contains 15 residues. In the PCR, 60 Vbeta and 13 Jbeta primers were used. Method: immunoSEQ multiplex PCR; TCRdb's copy keeps in-frame clones and lacks some. The table has nearly 200,000 clones, around 86% seen once. Study-level findings and limits: Altogether, 164 TCR beta chains were recorded as cytomegalovirus-associated.

In the case of this clone: What it recognizes is unknown.

This chain uses TRBV4-1 with TRBJ2-1; no clear D gene. The sequence was collected from a man under 40 in good health and CMV-seronegative. Sequencing used PBMCs. The CDR3 nucleotides read TGCGCCAGCAGCCGGGTAGAGAGGTCCTACAATGAGCAGTTCTTC. Translated: CASSRVERSYNEQFF.